This T cell receptor beta chain was profiled in a study of response to subunit inactivated influenza vaccine. This CDR3 comprises 15 residues. CDR1 is DFQATT and CDR2 is SNEGSKA in the germline V gene (reference sequence). V gave up 6 bases and J gave up 8 bases; unmatched junction bases: 12. From the RT-PCR reads, TCRdb called clonotypes with MiXCR, one entry per CDR3 protein. The table includes hundreds of thousands of distinct CDR3 sequences, approximately 11% detected once. These data also featured in a second study, about T cells expressing NK-cell markers. As reported in that work: UMIs accompanied the 5'RACE template switching by which TCR beta cDNA was made.

This chain uses TRBV20-1 with TRBJ2-1, with 11 bases fitting TRBD2. This clonotype was sampled from a man between 50 and 59 years old who received an inactivated influenza vaccine. The starting material was PBMCs from blood, obtained on the day of vaccination. In nucleotides, the CDR3 is TGCAGTGCCGAGCCCCTAGCGGGAGGTCTCTATGAGCAGTTCTTC. Protein sequence: CSAEPLAGGLYEQFF.